This entry is about one T cell receptor (beta chain). The target antigen is unknown. This specimen belongs to a study of T cell responses to AZD1222 COVID-19 vaccine. General study results and limits: The study sampled repertoires only after the peak T cell response. Along spike, vaccine-associated CD4 TCRs were found throughout, with dominance at 160-218 and 743-854. Only a handful of AZD1222 recipients were seropositive at baseline. Reports indicate that nearly half of spike-specific TCRs are directed at unmutated variant regions.

V gave up 0 bases and J gave up 2 bases, with 17 bases separating them. CDR3 length equals 17 residues. Germline V gene lookup returns CDR1 SGDLS and CDR2 YYNGEE. The method was immunoSEQ multiplex PCR; TCRdb's version includes in-frame clones alone and lacks a portion of them. The sample records 95,000 to 100,000 clones, about nine tenths being singletons. The TCR originated in an adult in good health. The specimen comprised peripheral blood, sampled on day 0 of AZD1222 vaccination. The rearrangement joins TRBV9 to TRBJ1-2, with D tentatively TRBD1 (5 bases). CDR3 residues: CASSVAGQSGVNYGYTF. DNA for the CDR3: TGTGCCAGCAGCGTAGCTGGCCAATCGGGGGTCAACTATGGCTACACCTTC.